The text below deals with one T cell receptor (beta chain). Its antigen is not known. The sample comes from a study of T cell responses to AZD1222 COVID-19 vaccine. Germline lookup yields CDR1 LNHDA and CDR2 SQIVND (reference sequence). CDR3 length equals 15 residues. Germline trimming cut 7 bases from V and 6 bases from J; bases unmatched to any gene: 7. General study findings and limits: No repertoire was sampled before or during the peak T cell response, only after it. The sample set comprised mostly white British donors with more females, and clonal diversity was possibly underestimated. Epitopes outside B.1.351 and B.1.1.7 mutated regions reportedly drew nearly half of spike TCRs. The span of vaccine-associated CD4 TCRs extended across spike, with dominance at 160-218 and 743-854.

Sequencing was performed with immunoSEQ multiplex PCR; in TCRdb, only in-frame clones are kept and a portion is missing. The table records approximately 130,000 clones, around 90% of them present only once. The starting material was peripheral blood, obtained 28 days after the second dose of the MenACWY control vaccine. This sequence was found in an adult who received the MenACWY meningococcal vaccine as a control. V usage is TRBV19 and J usage is TRBJ1-6; 9 bases align to TRBD1. The CDR3 loop is CASTSEQGANSPLHF. CDR3 DNA: TGTGCCAGTACGTCTGAACAGGGGGCTAATTCACCCCTCCACTTT.